Listed below are T cell receptor beta chains from one sample, sequenced in a study of blood T cell repertoires in COVID-19. The assay was immunoSEQ multiplex PCR, and TCRdb's table has in-frame clones only and misses some. The table has about 210,000 clones, around nine tenths seen once. Sequenced material: PBMCs or T cells enriched from blood (not recorded which). Receptors originate from a man aged 25-40 years in a cohort exposed to, infected with or recovered from COVID-19 (not recorded which). Both conserved end residues are part of each CDR3. The order of the fields is V gene, CDR3 length, D gene, clone size, J gene, CDR3 DNA, CDR3 protein. D genes are given only for firm matches. Rows may omit the clone size; those that give it use once, few, many or a size class.

TRBV5-4	19	TRBD2	.	TRBJ2-3	TGTGCCAGCAGCTTGGGATTAGCGGGAGGTGCCCTTGGCACAGATACGCAGTATTTT	CASSLGLAGGALGTDTQYF
TRBV27	17	TRBD2	few	TRBJ2-5	TGTGCCAGCAAAGAAAATCGGGGTAGCGGGAGTGATAAGACCCAGTACTTC	CASKENRGSGSDKTQYF
TRBV6-2/TRBV6-3	12	.	few	TRBJ2-7	TGTGCCAGCAGTTCCGTTTCGGTAGAGCAGTACTTC	CASSSVSVEQYF
TRBV7-3	15	.	.	TRBJ2-3	TGTGCCAGCAGCCCCGACAGAGTTGGCACAGATACGCAGTATTTT	CASSPDRVGTDTQYF
TRBV12-5	16	.	.	TRBJ1-3	TGTGCTAGTGGTTATGTGCAGGGGCAGGCTGGAAACACCATATATTTT	CASGYVQGQAGNTIYF
TRBV6-5	13	.	few	TRBJ1-1	TGTGCCAGCAGCTTGCGGTTGAACACTGAAGCTTTCTTT	CASSLRLNTEAFF
TRBV5-4	14	TRBD1	few	TRBJ1-2	TGTGCCAGCAGCCTGGACAGGGTGGAGTATGGCTACACCTTC	CASSLDRVEYGYTF
TRBV28	12	.	.	TRBJ1-4	TGTGCCAGCTCAACAGTTAATGAAAAACTGTTTTTT	CASSTVNEKLFF
TRBV19	15	.	.	TRBJ2-2	TGTGCCAGTAGTAGGGCGGGACCGAACACCGGGGAGCTGTTTTTT	CASSRAGPNTGELFF
TRBV27	14	TRBD1	.	TRBJ1-1	TGTGCCAGCCGACGGGACAGGGGGTACACTGAAGCTTTCTTT	CASRRDRGYTEAFF
TRBV20-1	10	.	.	TRBJ1-1	TGCAGTGCTAGAACAACTGAAGCTTTCTTT	CSARTTEAFF
TRBV2	16	TRBD2	once	TRBJ2-1	TGTGCCAGCAGTGAAGCCCTCCGGGGACTAGCTAATGAGCAGTTCTTC	CASSEALRGLANEQFF
TRBV27	13	TRBD1	.	TRBJ2-7	TGTGCCAGCATGAGACAGGGGGCCTACGAGCAGTACTTC	CASMRQGAYEQYF
TRBV27	17	TRBD1	.	TRBJ1-1	TGTGCCAGCAGTCCTAGGACAGGGTCCGTCGGAAACACTGAAGCTTTCTTT	CASSPRTGSVGNTEAFF
TRBV5-1	14	.	few	TRBJ1-2	TGCGCCAGCAGCCCCGATACAGGGCGGCGCGGCTACACCTTC	CASSPDTGRRGYTF
TRBV24-1	13	TRBD1	few	TRBJ2-7	TGTGCCACCAGCCGGGACAGGGACGGGGAGCAGTACTTC	CATSRDRDGEQYF
TRBV4-1	15	TRBD1	.	TRBJ1-5	TGCGCCAGCAGCCAAGGGGACAGGGGCAATCAGCCCCAGCATTTT	CASSQGDRGNQPQHF
TRBV28	15	.	.	TRBJ1-5	TGTGCCAGCCGGAATCCGGGGGGCAGCAATCAGCCCCAGCATTTT	CASRNPGGSNQPQHF
TRBV27	15	TRBD1	.	TRBJ2-7	TGTGCCAGCAGTGTAGGGACAGGGCCGTCCTACGAGCAGTACTTC	CASSVGTGPSYEQYF
TRBV6-5	15	.	.	TRBJ1-4	TGTGCCAGCACCCCAATCGGACAAGATAATGAAAAACTGTTTTTT	CASTPIGQDNEKLFF
TRBV4-1	15	.	.	TRBJ2-5	TGCGCCAGCAGCCAAGATCGGCGGGACCAAGAGACCCAGTACTTC	CASSQDRRDQETQYF
TRBV4-3	16	.	.	TRBJ1-5	TGCGCCAGCAGCCAAGATGAGTTCCCCTCCAATCAGCCCCAGCATTTT	CASSQDEFPSNQPQHF
TRBV18	14	TRBD1	.	TRBJ1-1	TGTGCCAGCTCATCGGGACAGCTACCTACTGAAGCTTTCTTT	CASSSGQLPTEAFF
TRBV3-1/TRBV3-2	14	TRBD2	.	TRBJ2-1	TGTGCCAGCAGCCGGACTAGCGGGCCCAATGAGCAGTTCTTC	CASSRTSGPNEQFF
TRBV27	12	.	few	TRBJ1-1	TGTGCCAGCAGCCCGGGAGCCACTGAAGCTTTCTTT	CASSPGATEAFF
TRBV4-3	16	TRBD2	.	TRBJ2-1	TGCGCCAGCAGCCAAGATCTCCAACTAGCGGGAGGCGACCAGTTCTTC	CASSQDLQLAGGDQFF
TRBV18	15	.	.	TRBJ2-3	TGTGCCAGCTCACCAGGGCAGGCCAGCACAGATACGCAGTATTTT	CASSPGQASTDTQYF
TRBV5-4	16	TRBD1	.	TRBJ2-2	TGTGCCAGCAGCCGACCGGGACAGGGTAACACCGGGGAGCTGTTTTTT	CASSRPGQGNTGELFF
TRBV2	15	.	.	TRBJ2-5	TGTGCCAGCAGAATGCCAGGGAACGCCCAAGAGACCCAGTACTTC	CASRMPGNAQETQYF
TRBV7-3	14	.	.	TRBJ2-1	TGTGCCAGCAGCTTAAATCCAGGAATGAATGAGCAGTTCTTC	CASSLNPGMNEQFF
TRBV15	20	TRBD2	.	TRBJ2-5	TGTGCCACCAGCAGAGATTTGTTGGCTAGCGGGAGGGCCTTGGGAGAGACCCAGTACTTC	CATSRDLLASGRALGETQYF
TRBV5-1	15	TRBD1	.	TRBJ1-6	TGCGCCAGCAGCCCGGACAGGGGAATGGATTCACCCCTCCACTTT	CASSPDRGMDSPLHF
TRBV12-3/TRBV12-4	13	.	.	TRBJ2-5	TGTGCCAGCAGTTCCACTACCGGATTAACCCAGTACTTC	CASSSTTGLTQYF
TRBV19	15	TRBD2	.	TRBJ2-3	TGTGCCAGTAGTATCTCTAGCGGGAGTGCAGATACGCAGTATTTT	CASSISSGSADTQYF
TRBV28	14	.	.	TRBJ2-7	TGTGCCAGCAGTTTGTCAGGGACACCCTACGAGCAGTACTTC	CASSLSGTPYEQYF
TRBV27	16	TRBD2	.	TRBJ2-1	TGTGCCAGCAGTTTATCGGGGCTAGCGGGGGACAATGAGCAGTTCTTC	CASSLSGLAGDNEQFF
TRBV18	16	.	.	TRBJ2-3	TGTGCCAGCTCACCACCTTGGCGGGATACGTCAGATACGCAGTATTTT	CASSPPWRDTSDTQYF
TRBV5-1	14	.	.	TRBJ2-5	TGCGCCAGCAGGTTAACAGGGACATCGGAGACCCAGTACTTC	CASRLTGTSETQYF
TRBV19	13	.	.	TRBJ2-7	TGTGCCAGTAGTCTGGCGGGGCCCTACGAGCAGTACTTC	CASSLAGPYEQYF
TRBV19	15	TRBD2	few	TRBJ2-1	TGTGCCAGTAGTCTAGCGGGAGGGCCAGGGAATGAGCAGTTCTTC	CASSLAGGPGNEQFF
TRBV19	14	.	.	TRBJ1-5	TGTGCCAGTAGTATAGGGGGCAGCAATCAGCCCCAGCATTTT	CASSIGGSNQPQHF